This T cell receptor beta chain appears in the sequencing data of a study of blood T cell repertoires in COVID-19. On the study more broadly: In each case, the material was cDNA or gDNA derived from T cells, B-cell-depleted T cells, or PBMCs.

Trimming cost V 4 bases and J 4 bases; bases outside gene matches: 7. This CDR3 region has 14 residues. Per the germline V gene, CDR1 is MGHRA and CDR2 is YSYEKL. Participants were aged roughly 18 to 90 years, lived in over 20 US areas, and enrolled virtually. Cohort assignment relied on participant-reported clinical history. In Cohort 3, a recovered donor had either two negative PCRs, clearance, or symptom resolution. Only in-frame clones appear in the TCRdb table, and some are missing; sequencing was by immunoSEQ multiplex PCR. The sample comprises a few hundred thousand clones, approximately 81% of which are singletons, and around 20% rests with the top ten.

The J gene is TRBJ2-7, the V gene TRBV4-1, with 7 bases aligning to TRBD2. The specimen sequenced was PBMCs or T cells enriched from blood (not recorded which). The sequence was collected from a middle-aged man who had recovered from COVID-19. The CDR3 coding sequence is TGCGCCAGCAGCCCCGGGACTACGATTTACGAGCAGTACTTC. It yields the protein CASSPGTTIYEQYF.